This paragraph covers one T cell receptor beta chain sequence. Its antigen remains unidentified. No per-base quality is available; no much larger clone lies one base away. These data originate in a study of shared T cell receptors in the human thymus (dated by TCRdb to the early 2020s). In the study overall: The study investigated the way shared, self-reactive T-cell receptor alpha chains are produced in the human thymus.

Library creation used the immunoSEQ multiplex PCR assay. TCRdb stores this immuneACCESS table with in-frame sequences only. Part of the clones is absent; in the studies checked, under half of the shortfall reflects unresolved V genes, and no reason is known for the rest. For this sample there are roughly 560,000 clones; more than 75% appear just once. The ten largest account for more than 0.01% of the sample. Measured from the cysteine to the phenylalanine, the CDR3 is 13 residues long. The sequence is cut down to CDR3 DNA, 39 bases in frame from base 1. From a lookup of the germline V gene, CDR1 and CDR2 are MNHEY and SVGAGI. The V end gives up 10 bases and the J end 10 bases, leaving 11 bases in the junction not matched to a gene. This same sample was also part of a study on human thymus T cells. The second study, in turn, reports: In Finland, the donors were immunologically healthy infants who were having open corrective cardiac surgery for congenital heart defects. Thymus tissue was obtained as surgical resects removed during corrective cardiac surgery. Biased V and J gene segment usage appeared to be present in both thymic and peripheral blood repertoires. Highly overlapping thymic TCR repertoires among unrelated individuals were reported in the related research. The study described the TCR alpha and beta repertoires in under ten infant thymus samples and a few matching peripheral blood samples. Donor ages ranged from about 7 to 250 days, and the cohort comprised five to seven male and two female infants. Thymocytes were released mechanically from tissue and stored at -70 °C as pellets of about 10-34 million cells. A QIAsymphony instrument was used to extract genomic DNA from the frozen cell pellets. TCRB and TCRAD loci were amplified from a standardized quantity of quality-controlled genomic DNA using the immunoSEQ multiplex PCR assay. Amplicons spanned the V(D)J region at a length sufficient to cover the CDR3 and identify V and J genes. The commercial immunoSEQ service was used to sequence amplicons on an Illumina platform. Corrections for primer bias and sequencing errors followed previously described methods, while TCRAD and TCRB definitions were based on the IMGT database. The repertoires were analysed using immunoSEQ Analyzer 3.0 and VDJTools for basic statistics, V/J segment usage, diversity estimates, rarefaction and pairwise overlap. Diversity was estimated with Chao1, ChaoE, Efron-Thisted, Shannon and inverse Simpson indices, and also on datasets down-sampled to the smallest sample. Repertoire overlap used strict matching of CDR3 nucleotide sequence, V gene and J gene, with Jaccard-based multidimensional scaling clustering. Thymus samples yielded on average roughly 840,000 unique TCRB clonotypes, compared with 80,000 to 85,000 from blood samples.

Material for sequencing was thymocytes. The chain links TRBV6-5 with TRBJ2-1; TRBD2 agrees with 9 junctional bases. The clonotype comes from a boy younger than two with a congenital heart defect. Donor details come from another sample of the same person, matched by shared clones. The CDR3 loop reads CATHLAGSEEQFF. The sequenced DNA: TGTGCCACCCACCTAGCGGGGTCGGAGGAGCAGTTCTTC.